These 12 T cell receptor beta chains were all obtained from the same sample, sequenced in a study. One entry per CDR3 protein, called by TCRdb with MiXCR from the RT-PCR reads. This table has hundreds of thousands of distinct CDR3 sequences, around 14% appearing once. Sequenced material: memory CD4+ T cells from blood. The receptor source for this set is a female donor in good health, serving as a healthy control.

The chain carries TRBV20-1 and TRBJ1-5; D uncertain. This CDR3 is built from 12 residues. V shed 7 bases and J shed 0 bases, with 7 bases lying between them. Germline CDR1 is DFQATT and CDR2 is SNEGSKA (reference sequence). The CDR3 is CSGQYSNQPQHF. CDR3 nucleotide sequence: TGCAGTGGGCAGTATAGCAATCAGCCCCAGCATTTT.

In DNA form, the CDR3 reads TGTGCCAGCAGTCTCCGGGAGGGCGGGAGCACCTACGAGCAGTACTTC. This gives the protein CASSLREGGSTYEQYF. The rearrangement joins TRBV6-6 to TRBJ2-7; TRBD2 matches 8 bases. With V trimmed by 5 bases and J by 2 bases, 11 bases remained unmatched. The CDR3 contains 16 residues. The germline CDR1 and CDR2 sequences are MNHNY and SVGAGI (reference sequence).

This rearrangement joins TRBV18 to TRBJ1-2; tentative D call: TRBD1 (6 bases). The germline gives CDR1 KGHSH, CDR2 LQKENI. CDR3 length: 15 amino acids. Between the trimmed V and J ends, which lost 2 bases and 0 bases, there was a span of 10 bases. Written as DNA, the CDR3 is TGTGCCAGCTCACCATGGACAGTAGCTAACTATGGCTACACCTTC. Amino acid sequence: CASSPWTVANYGYTF.

The sample holds a few counts of this clonotype. The chain combines TRBV20-1 with TRBJ1-5, with 10 bases lining up with TRBD1. CDR1 is DFQATT and CDR2 is SNEGSKA in the germline V gene (reference sequence). This CDR3 comprises 17 residues. The junction had 10 bases not matched to a gene; V was cut back by 1 base and J by 4 bases. The CDR3 sequence: CSARARTGTGENQPQHF. In nucleotides, the CDR3 is TGCAGTGCTAGAGCTAGAACCGGGACAGGGGAGAATCAGCCCCAGCATTTT.

This clonotype was counted many times. This chain connects TRBV20-1 to TRBJ1-5; 8 bases fit TRBD1. CDR1 DFQATT and CDR2 SNEGSKA come from the germline V gene (reference sequence). The CDR3 sequence is 17 residues long. V was clipped by 1 base and J by 6 bases; unmatched bases: 14. CDR3 DNA: TGCAGTGCTAGAGCAGTGGGAGGGCAGGGGGCGTTTCAGCCCCAGCATTTT. Its protein product is CSARAVGGQGAFQPQHF.

This clonotype has at least ten counts. The V call is TRBV7-9, the J call TRBJ2-1; D is undetermined. Germline V gene lookup returns CDR1 SEHNR and CDR2 FQNEAQ (reference sequence). The CDR3 sequence is 14 residues long. V was trimmed by 4 bases and J by 1 base, leaving 8 bases between them. CDR3 DNA sequence: TGTGCCAGCAGCTCCATTCGGTCCTACAATGAGCAGTTCTTC. This codes for CASSSIRSYNEQFF.

This clonotype turned up a few times. The J gene is TRBJ2-3, the V gene TRBV20-1; 11 nucleotides align to TRBD2. The V gene end was trimmed by 4 bases and the J gene end by 0 bases; junction bases not matched to a gene: 12. There are 18 residues in the CDR3. Germline lookup yields CDR1 DFQATT and CDR2 SNEGSKA (reference sequence). Here the CDR3 DNA reads TGCAGTGCTACCCTTTTAGCGGGGGGGCCCTCTAGCACAGATACGCAGTATTTT. This translates into CSATLLAGGPSSTDTQYF.

The chain carries TRBV7-2 and TRBJ2-6; D possibly corresponds to TRBD2 (6 bases). The V and J ends lost 5 bases and 2 bases respectively, with 13 bases between them. The CDR3 has 16 amino acids. The germline V gene has CDR1 SGHTA and CDR2 FQGNSA. This CDR3 is CASSPSVRAGANVLTF. The CDR3, as DNA: TGTGCCAGCAGCCCTAGCGTCAGGGCTGGGGCCAACGTCCTGACTTTC.

This clonotype was observed at least ten times. Here the CDR3 DNA reads TGTGCCAGCAACTTGCTGGCGGGGCGCGAGCAGTACTTC. This sequence encodes CASNLLAGREQYF. The genes are TRBV6-1 and TRBJ2-7; TRBD2 is a possible D gene (6 bases). This CDR3 spans 13 amino acids. Germline V CDR1 and CDR2: MNHNS, SASEGT. V was shortened by 7 bases and J by 6 bases, with 16 bases between the two germline ends.

In this sample, this clonotype turned up a few times. This chain joins TRBV5-6 and TRBJ2-1; 9 bases are shared with TRBD1. CDR1 is SGHDT, CDR2 YYEEEE, per germline. The CDR3 length is 13 residues. Trimming removed 3 bases from V and 6 bases from J; junction bases left unmatched: 1. Here the CDR3 DNA reads TGTGCCAGCAGCTGGGACAGGGCCAATGAGCAGTTCTTC. This codes for CASSWDRANEQFF.

Remarks on this clonotype: Possible read error: a much larger clone is one base away. The chain carries TRBV4-2 and TRBJ2-1; D is possibly TRBD1 or TRBD2 (5 bases each). The length of the CDR3 is 14 residues. Deletions cut 4 bases from V and 3 bases from J, with 10 bases between. Germline V gene sequence: CDR1 LGHNA, CDR2 YNFKEQ. For the CDR3, the DNA is TGTGCCAGCAGCCGGGACCTAATCTACAATGAGCAGTTCTTC. Translating it yields CASSRDLIYNEQFF.

This clonotype appeared once. This chain links TRBV18 with TRBJ2-3; D gene unclear. CDR3 length: 15 residues. Trimming shortened V by 3 bases and J by 2 bases, and 12 bases separated the two germline ends. CDR1 is KGHSH and CDR2 is LQKENI in the germline V gene. CDR3 nucleotide sequence: TGTGCCAGCTCACCTTTGGGCGGCCCCACAGATACGCAGTATTTT. Protein sequence: CASSPLGGPTDTQYF.